The 18 T cell receptor beta chains below were found in one sample sequenced in a study of blood T cell repertoires in COVID-19. Profiling relied on immunoSEQ multiplex PCR, and the TCRdb table lists in-frame clones only, not all of them. There are roughly 220,000 clones in the sample; 84% occur only once, and more than 4.5% lies in the top ten. Specimen: peripheral blood. These receptors originate from a woman in her fifties or sixties who had recovered from COVID-19.

The V gene is TRBV6-5, the J gene TRBJ1-1; D unresolved. Trimming pared 6 bases from V and 1 base from J, leaving 9 bases between. The CDR3 runs 13 residues. CDR1 and CDR2 (germline): MNHEY, SVGAGI. CDR3 sequence (DNA): TGTGCCAGCAGGGCCGACAAGAACACTGAAGCTTTCTTT. The encoded protein is CASRADKNTEAFF.

V gene TRBV7-2 combines with J gene TRBJ1-2, with D uncertain. Germline assignment: CDR1 SGHTA and CDR2 FQGNSA. Trimming pared 1 base from V and 0 bases from J, leaving 9 bases between. This CDR3 spans 15 amino acids. The CDR3 region has the DNA TGTGCCAGCAGCTTAGTCGGGGTTACTAACTATGGCTACACCTTC. It yields the protein CASSLVGVTNYGYTF.

This clone was detected once. The chain carries TRBV19 and TRBJ1-1; the D gene is possibly TRBD1 (5 bases). In germline, CDR1 is LNHDA, CDR2 SQIVND (reference sequence). The CDR3 runs to 15 residues. The V gene lost 7 bases and the J gene lost 1 base, with 16 bases spanning the gap. CDR3 sequence: CASTARGQGNTEAFF. The CDR3 bases are TGTGCCAGTACCGCCCGAGGCCAGGGGAACACTGAAGCTTTCTTT.

The chain has TRBV7-9 and TRBJ1-2; 7 bases match TRBD1. CDR3 length: 14 amino acids. Germline V gene data show CDR1 as SEHNR and CDR2 as FQNEAQ (reference sequence). The V gene end was trimmed by 1 base and the J gene end by 3 bases; junction bases not matched to a gene: 2. DNA for the CDR3: TGTGCCAGCAGCTTAGTTCAGGGGGACTATGGCTACACCTTC. Amino acids: CASSLVQGDYGYTF.

In nucleotides, the CDR3 is TGTGCCAGCGATAGAAAAAATCAGCCCCAGCATTTT. It yields the protein CASDRKNQPQHF. The chain combines TRBV5-4 with TRBJ1-5; no reliable D call. The CDR3 is made up of 12 amino acids. Trimming took 7 bases from V and 4 from J, leaving 9 bases between them. Germline CDR1 is SGHNT and CDR2 is YYREEE (reference sequence).

The chain links TRBV9 to TRBJ2-5; possible D gene TRBD2, 7 bases. Per the germline V gene, CDR1 is SGDLS and CDR2 is YYNGEE. CDR3 length: 15 residues. Trimming pared 0 bases from V and 5 bases from J, leaving 14 bases between. CDR3 nucleotides: TGTGCCAGCAGCGTAGGCACAGGGACTACCGAGACCCAGTACTTC. Protein sequence: CASSVGTGTTETQYF.

The chain links TRBV4-1 to TRBJ2-2; 10 bases are shared with TRBD2. Unmatched junction bases numbered 9, after V lost 3 bases and J lost 2 bases. The CDR3 loop spans 18 amino acids. Germline loops: CDR1 MGHRA, CDR2 YSYEKL. The CDR3 coding sequence is TGCGCCAGCAGCCACCTTCTAGCGGGGGACCGAAACACCGGGGAGCTGTTTTTT. Its translation: CASSHLLAGDRNTGELFF.

The J gene is TRBJ2-7, the V gene TRBV7-9, with 13 bases lining up with TRBD2. Per germline, CDR1 SEHNR and CDR2 FQNEAQ (reference sequence). Trimming removed 4 bases from V and 1 base from J; junction bases left unmatched: 7. The CDR3 runs 17 residues. In DNA form, the CDR3 reads TGTGCCAGCAGCTCGCGTAGACTAGCGGGGGGTTCCTACGAGCAGTACTTC. The encoded protein is CASSSRRLAGGSYEQYF. Full variable domain (rest looked up from reference TRBV7-9 and TRBJ2-7): DTGVSQNPRHKITKRGQNVTFRCDPISEHNRLYWYRQTLGQGPEFLTYFQNEAQLEKSRLLSDRFSAERPKGSFSTLEIQRTEQGDSAMYLCASSSRRLAGGSYEQYFGPGTRLTVT.

This clone was seen just once. This chain connects TRBV10-3 to TRBJ1-1, with D hard to call. Deletions cut 0 bases from V and 1 base from J, with 6 bases between. Germline V gene data show CDR1 as ENHRY and CDR2 as SYGVKD. The CDR3 totals 14 residues. The CDR3 nucleotides read TGTGCCATCAGTGAGTCGGCGGGGAACACTGAAGCTTTCTTT. It specifies CAISESAGNTEAFF.

CDR3 nucleotide sequence: TGTGCCAGTTTCGGGACAGGGGGCTTTTACTATGGCTACACCTTC. Its protein product is CASFGTGGFYYGYTF. The chain recombines TRBV19 with TRBJ1-2; 12 positions agree with TRBD1. CDR1 and CDR2 from the germline V gene are LNHDA and SQIVND (reference sequence). V dropped 8 bases and J dropped 3; count of bases not matched to a gene: 7. The CDR3 contains 15 residues.

The sample holds one count of this clone. CDR3 DNA: TGTGCCAGCAGCTGGGAGAATTCACCCCTCCACTTT. Its protein product is CASSWENSPLHF. V is TRBV6-5 and J is TRBJ1-6; D remains unclear. V lost 6 bases and J lost 7, with 7 bases in between. Per the germline V gene, CDR1 is MNHEY and CDR2 is SVGAGI. This CDR3 has 12 residues.

The chain uses TRBV11-3 and TRBJ1-6; 7 bases fit TRBD1. The CDR3 loop spans 13 amino acids. The V and J ends lost 2 bases and 8 bases, in that order; junction bases with no gene match: 0. Germline V CDR1 and CDR2: SGHNT, YENEEA. This CDR3 is CASSLTGDSPLHF. CDR3 DNA sequence: TGTGCCAGCAGCTTAACAGGGGATTCACCCCTCCACTTT. Together with reference TRBV11-3 and TRBJ1-6, the CDR3 gives the full variable domain: EAGVVQSPRYKIIEKKQPVAFWCNPISGHNTLYWYLQNLGQGPELLIRYENEEAVDDSQLPKDRFSAERLKGVDSTLKIQPAELGDSAVYLCASSLTGDSPLHFGNGTRLTVT.

This sequence joins TRBV19 and TRBJ1-4; 7 bases align to TRBD1. The CDR3 totals 15 residues. The V gene's germline CDR1 is LNHDA and CDR2 SQIVND (reference sequence). With 3 bases clipped from V and 8 bases from J, the junction kept 9 bases outside the gene matches. The CDR3 region is CASSMSRDRAEKLFF. The CDR3 nucleotides read TGTGCCAGTAGTATGAGTAGAGACAGGGCCGAAAAACTGTTTTTT.

This clone was seen once. This rearrangement joins TRBV5-1 to TRBJ1-2; 8 bases map to TRBD1. Trimming cost V 1 base and J 3 bases; bases outside gene matches: 11. The CDR3 totals 17 residues. CDR1 is SGHRS and CDR2 is YFSETQ in the germline V gene. The CDR3 protein is CASSLSPGSGGYYGYTF. The CDR3 DNA sequence: TGCGCCAGCAGCTTGTCCCCAGGATCAGGGGGCTACTATGGCTACACCTTC.

This clone occurred once. The chain is built from TRBV18 and TRBJ2-1; unclear D gene. Trimming took 2 bases from V and 4 from J, leaving 6 bases between them. This CDR3 comprises 13 residues. The germline V gene encodes CDR1 KGHSH and CDR2 LQKENI. The CDR3 DNA reads as TGTGCCAGCTCACCATTCGAGTACAATGAGCAGTTCTTC. It yields the protein CASSPFEYNEQFF.

This clone was detected a few times. This sequence joins TRBV4-3 and TRBJ1-6; the match to TRBD1 covers 7 bases. J gave up 8 bases and V 0 bases, and 10 bases lay outside the gene matches. The length of the CDR3 is 17 residues. CDR1 and CDR2 from the germline V gene are LGHNA and YSLEER. CDR3 amino acids: CASSQDATGSYYSPLHF. CDR3 nucleotides: TGCGCCAGCAGCCAAGACGCGACAGGGTCTTATTATTCACCCCTCCACTTT.

A single count supports this clone. The V gene is TRBV29-1, the J gene TRBJ2-2, with 10 bases fitting TRBD2. V was clipped by 7 bases and J by 0 bases; unmatched bases: 11. This CDR3 contains 17 residues. The germline V gene has CDR1 SQVTM and CDR2 ANQGSEA. For the CDR3, the DNA is TGCAGCGGGCAGGCTAGCGGGGGCCGCACGAACACCGGGGAGCTGTTTTTT. As protein: CSGQASGGRTNTGELFF.

In its sample, this clone was seen a few times. The chain is built from TRBV5-4 and TRBJ2-1, with TRBD2 matching over 15 bases. This CDR3 spans 16 amino acids. Germline V gene lookup returns CDR1 SGHNT and CDR2 YYREEE (reference sequence). The J segment lost 4 bases and the V segment lost 4 bases, leaving 3 bases of the junction unmatched. The CDR3 DNA follows: TGTGCCAGCAGCACCGGGACTAGCGGGGGGTACAATGAGCAGTTCTTC. Translation: CASSTGTSGGYNEQFF.